The 19 T cell receptor beta chains below come from one sample, sequenced in a study of cytomegalovirus exposure and HLA in healthy donors. It was with 60 Vbeta and 13 Jbeta primers that the PCR ran. TCRdb's copy holds only in-frame clones and misses some; the assay was immunoSEQ multiplex PCR. This sample has roughly 200,000 clones, with 75% to 85% found just once. Sequenced material: PBMCs. All receptors derive from a woman aged 50 to 60 in good health and CMV-seronegative.

This chain uses TRBV5-1 with TRBJ2-5; a weak D match, TRBD2 (5 bases). V was shortened by 2 bases and J by 5 bases, with 16 bases between the two germline ends. CDR1 and CDR2 (germline): SGHRS, YFSETQ. The CDR3 covers 15 residues. Here the CDR3 DNA reads TGCGCCAGCAGCTTTAGACGGGATCAGTGGGAGACCCAGTACTTC. Amino acids: CASSFRRDQWETQYF.

This clone was picked up one time. V usage is TRBV6-5 and J usage is TRBJ2-5; TRBD1 aligns across 8 bases. The CDR3 is made up of 13 amino acids. The V and J ends lost 6 bases and 5 bases, in that order; junction bases with no gene match: 5. Germline lookup yields CDR1 MNHEY and CDR2 SVGAGI. The CDR3 loop reads CASRGTGFETQYF. The CDR3 bases are TGTGCCAGCAGGGGGACAGGTTTCGAGACCCAGTACTTC.

The chain combines TRBV27 with TRBJ2-7, with D possibly matching TRBD1 (6 bases). The germline V and J ends were trimmed by 0 bases and 1 base, with 7 bases remaining between them. Per the germline V gene, CDR1 is MNHEY and CDR2 is SMNVEV (reference sequence). The CDR3 consists of 14 residues. The CDR3 sequence is CASSLSQGSYEQYF. CDR3 in DNA: TGTGCCAGCAGTTTATCCCAGGGGTCCTACGAGCAGTACTTC.

The chain couples TRBV10-3 to TRBJ2-7; TRBD2 agrees at 10 bases. Germline loops: CDR1 ENHRY, CDR2 SYGVKD. The CDR3 sequence is 14 residues long. V gave up 5 bases and J gave up 3 bases; unmatched junction bases: 4. The CDR3 DNA sequence: TGTGCCATCAGTTCCCGGACTAGCGGCTACGAGCAGTACTTC. Its protein is CAISSRTSGYEQYF.

The V call is TRBV7-2, the J call TRBJ1-1; D possibly corresponds to TRBD1 (6 bases). The length of the CDR3 is 13 residues. The germline V gene encodes CDR1 SGHTA and CDR2 FQGNSA. Trimming cost V 9 bases and J 2 bases, with 13 bases left between them. CDR3 residues: CASQQGINTEAFF. The CDR3 DNA reads as TGTGCCAGTCAACAGGGCATAAACACTGAAGCTTTCTTT. Full variable domain (rest looked up from reference TRBV7-2 and TRBJ1-1): GAGVSQSPSNKVTEKGKDVELRCDPISGHTALYWYRQSLGQGLEFLIYFQGNSAPDKSGLPSDRFSAERTGGSVSTLTIQRTQQEDSAVYLCASQQGINTEAFFGQGTRLTVV.

The genes are TRBV29-1 and TRBJ2-3; 9 bases are a match to TRBD2. From germline, CDR1 is SQVTM and CDR2 ANQGSEA. The CDR3 totals 15 residues. V trimming: 8 bases; J trimming: 0 bases; junction bases outside the gene matches: 9. This CDR3 reads CSLDRLAGSTDTQYF. The CDR3 nucleotides are TGCAGCTTGGATCGGCTAGCGGGAAGCACAGATACGCAGTATTTT.

This chain links TRBV7-2 with TRBJ1-1; D remains unclear. V lost 4 bases, J lost 8 bases, and 8 bases lay in between. Looked up from germline, CDR1 is SGHTA and CDR2 is FQGNSA. This CDR3 has 11 amino acids. CDR3: CASSSQIEAFF. CDR3 in DNA: TGTGCCAGCAGCTCACAGATAGAAGCTTTCTTT.

CDR3 sequence: CASSLGGVNEQFF. The CDR3 DNA follows: TGTGCCAGCAGCTTGGGGGGTGTGAATGAGCAGTTCTTC. This chain links TRBV7-3 with TRBJ2-1, with a possible D match to TRBD2 (6 bases). The CDR3 spans 13 residues. The ends were cut back, 3 bases at V and 7 bases at J, with 10 bases in the middle. From germline, CDR1 is SGHTA and CDR2 FQGTGA.

The chain uses TRBV4-1 and TRBJ2-3, with TRBD2 matching 9 bases. Germline CDR1 is MGHRA and CDR2 is YSYEKL. This CDR3 comprises 16 residues. Trimming removed 5 bases from V and 6 bases from J; junction bases left unmatched: 12. The chain's CDR3 is CASSFSVAGGMDTQYF. CDR3 nucleotides: TGCGCCAGCAGCTTCAGCGTGGCGGGAGGGATGGATACGCAGTATTTT.

The J gene is TRBJ1-1, the V gene TRBV29-1; a possible D gene is TRBD1 (5 bases). V dropped 6 bases and J dropped 6 bases, with 17 bases sitting between them. Looked up from germline, CDR1 is SQVTM and CDR2 is ANQGSEA. This CDR3 contains 13 residues. The DNA for the CDR3 is TGCAGCGTCGATAATTGGGGAGGGGCTGAAGCTTTCTTT. Protein product: CSVDNWGGAEAFF. Based on the CDR3 plus reference TRBV29-1 and TRBJ1-1, the full variable domain is SAVISQKPSRDICQRGTSLTIQCQVDSQVTMMFWYRQQPGQSLTLIATANQGSEATYESGFVIDKFPISRPNLTFSTLTVSNMSPEDSSIYLCSVDNWGGAEAFFGQGTRLTVV.

This chain joins TRBV9 and TRBJ2-7; D is perhaps TRBD2 (6 bases). The germline CDR1 and CDR2 sequences are SGDLS and YYNGEE. This CDR3 spans 15 amino acids. Trimming removed 4 bases at V and 6 bases at J, with 20 bases between. The DNA of the CDR3 is TGTGCCAGCAGCTCAACTGGGACTCCCCGTAGCGAGCAGTACTTC. Translation gives CASSSTGTPRSEQYF.

The chain carries TRBV27 and TRBJ2-7, with a weak D call TRBD1 (5 bases). The germline V and J ends were trimmed by 5 bases and 3 bases, with 17 bases remaining between them. CDR1 MNHEY and CDR2 SMNVEV come from the germline V gene (reference sequence). CDR3 length equals 15 residues. The CDR3 protein is CASSAKGKWGYEQYF. The CDR3, as DNA: TGTGCCAGCAGTGCCAAGGGGAAATGGGGCTACGAGCAGTACTTC.

This clone was recorded only once. V and J are TRBV11-2 and TRBJ1-1; the D is unclear. Germline V gene lookup returns CDR1 SGHAT and CDR2 FQNNGV. The CDR3 runs 11 residues. Trimming removed 5 bases at V and 10 bases at J, with 11 bases between. The CDR3 sequence: CASSRGLSAFF. CDR3 nucleotides: TGTGCCAGCAGCCGAGGACTCTCAGCTTTCTTT.

The chain carries TRBV30 and TRBJ2-3; 16 nucleotides agree with TRBD2. The germline gives CDR1 GTSNPN, CDR2 SVGIG (reference sequence). CDR3 size: 17 residues. J gave up 0 bases and V 3 bases, and 3 bases lay outside the gene matches. CDR3 loop: CAWSGTSGRASTDTQYF. The CDR3 DNA is TGTGCCTGGAGCGGGACTAGCGGGAGGGCTAGCACAGATACGCAGTATTTT.

The V gene is TRBV27, the J gene TRBJ1-5, with TRBD1 as a possible D gene (5 bases). From germline, CDR1 is MNHEY and CDR2 SMNVEV (reference sequence). The ends were cut back, 3 bases at V and 6 bases at J, with 9 bases in the middle. The CDR3 spans 13 residues. The CDR3 protein is CASSFIRGQPQHF. For the CDR3, the DNA is TGTGCCAGCAGTTTTATTAGGGGTCAGCCCCAGCATTTT.

This chain connects TRBV29-1 to TRBJ2-5, with D perhaps matching TRBD1 (5 bases). V dropped 3 bases and J dropped 11 bases, with 16 bases sitting between them. The CDR3 runs to 12 residues. CDR1 is SQVTM and CDR2 is ANQGSEA in the germline V gene. The CDR3 is CSVETDMSEQYF. The CDR3 nucleotides read TGCAGCGTTGAGACAGATATGAGTGAGCAGTACTTC. Filled out from reference TRBV29-1 and TRBJ2-5, the complete variable domain reads SAVISQKPSRDICQRGTSLTIQCQVDSQVTMMFWYRQQPGQSLTLIATANQGSEATYESGFVIDKFPISRPNLTFSTLTVSNMSPEDSSIYLCSVETDMSEQYFGPGTRLLVL.

This rearrangement joins TRBV15 to TRBJ2-1, with 14 bases matching TRBD2. Losses at the gene ends were 3 bases for V and 6 bases for J; bases not matched to a gene: 13. The CDR3 length is 19 residues. Germline CDR1 is LNHNV and CDR2 is YYDKDF (reference sequence). The DNA of the CDR3 is TGTGCCACCAGCAGCAAGACTAGCGGGAGGGCCAATGGTATCAATGAGCAGTTCTTC. It specifies CATSSKTSGRANGINEQFF.

The chain carries TRBV7-9 and TRBJ1-3; TRBD1 matches 7 bases. The V and J ends lost 10 bases and 0 bases, in that order; junction bases with no gene match: 9. Looked up from germline, CDR1 is SEHNR and CDR2 is FQNEAQ (reference sequence). The CDR3 runs 15 residues. In DNA form, the CDR3 reads TGTGCCACCCAACAGGGGCCGAGCTCTGGAAACACCATATATTTT. As protein: CATQQGPSSGNTIYF.

This clone has just one count. The V call is TRBV5-1, the J call TRBJ2-5; perhaps TRBD1 as D (5 bases). CDR1 SGHRS and CDR2 YFSETQ come from the germline V gene. V gave up 4 bases and J gave up 0 bases, with 13 bases separating them. The CDR3 sequence is 15 residues long. The CDR3 is CASSPMGHNQETQYF. CDR3 sequence (DNA): TGCGCCAGCAGCCCCATGGGGCACAACCAAGAGACCCAGTACTTC.